Included here is one TCR beta chain sequence, with context. Its antigen is not known. The data stem from a study of identical twins. A template switching step contributed a universal primer site, while unique molecular identifiers were present in the cDNA. TCRdb called the 5' RACE reads again in MiXCR, with one record for every CDR3 protein. Here the sample spans 1.5 million to 2 million distinct CDR3 sequences, around 33% being singletons. The CDR3 sequence is 12 residues long. V was trimmed by 5 bases and J by 11 bases, leaving 15 bases between them. Germline V CDR1 and CDR2: SGHVS, FQNEAQ. General study points: The authors drew conclusions from cross-sectional statistical analysis rather than following the same donors. There were fewer insertions in abundant cord blood beta clonotypes, but memory repertoires showed no such pattern.

The sequenced material came from cord blood. The TCR comes from a newborn girl in good health. J is TRBJ2-5 and V is TRBV7-8, with D possibly being TRBD2 (5 bases). This chain's CDR3 is CASSHRTHEQYF. In DNA, the CDR3 is TGTGCCAGCAGCCACCGGACTCATGAGCAGTACTTC.